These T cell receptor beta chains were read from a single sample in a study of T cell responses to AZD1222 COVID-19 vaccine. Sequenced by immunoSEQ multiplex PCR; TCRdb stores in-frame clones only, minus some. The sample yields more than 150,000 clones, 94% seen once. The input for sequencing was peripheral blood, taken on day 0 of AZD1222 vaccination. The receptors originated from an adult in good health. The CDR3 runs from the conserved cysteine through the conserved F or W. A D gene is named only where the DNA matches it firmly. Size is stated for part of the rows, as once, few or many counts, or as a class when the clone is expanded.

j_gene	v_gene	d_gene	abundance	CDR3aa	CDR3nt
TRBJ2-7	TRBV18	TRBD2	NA	CASSPLTGLAGGVHEQYF	TGTGCCAGCTCACCTCTTACGGGACTAGCGGGAGGGGTCCACGAGCAGTACTTC
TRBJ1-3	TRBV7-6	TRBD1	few	CASSLRTGAGNTIYF	TGTGCCAGCAGCTTACGGACAGGGGCTGGAAACACCATATATTTT
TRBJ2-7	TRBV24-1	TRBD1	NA	CATSDAGTGYEQYF	TGTGCCACCAGTGATGCCGGGACAGGCTACGAGCAGTACTTC
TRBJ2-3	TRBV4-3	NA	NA	CASSQDPPGLGSTDTQYF	TGCGCCAGCAGCCAAGATCCCCCAGGGTTGGGGAGCACAGATACGCAGTATTTT
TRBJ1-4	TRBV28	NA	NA	CASSSPRSREKLFF	TGTGCCAGCAGTTCCCCCCGATCGCGCGAAAAACTGTTTTTT
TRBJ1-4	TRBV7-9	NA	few	CASSRYLMKTNEKLFF	TGTGCCAGCAGCCGATACCTGATGAAGACTAATGAAAAACTGTTTTTT
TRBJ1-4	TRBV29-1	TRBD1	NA	CSAQGATNEKLFF	TGCAGCGCCCAGGGGGCAACTAATGAAAAACTGTTTTTT
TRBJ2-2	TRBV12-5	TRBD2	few	CASGLVVSSGIGELFF	TGTGCTAGTGGTTTGGTAGTTTCTAGCGGGATCGGGGAGCTGTTTTTT
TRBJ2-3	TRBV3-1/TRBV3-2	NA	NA	CASSQEGYGRTDTQYF	TGTGCCAGCAGCCAAGAAGGGTATGGGCGGACAGATACGCAGTATTTT
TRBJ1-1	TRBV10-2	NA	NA	CASSDEVENTEAFF	TGCGCCAGCAGTGATGAGGTCGAGAACACTGAAGCTTTCTTT
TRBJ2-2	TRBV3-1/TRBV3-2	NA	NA	CASSQGLQGTGELFF	TGTGCCAGCAGCCAAGGACTACAGGGTACGGGGGAGCTGTTTTTT
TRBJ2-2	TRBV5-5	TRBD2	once	CASREGKAGGTTGELFF	TGTGCCAGCAGAGAGGGCAAAGCGGGAGGGACCACCGGGGAGCTGTTTTTT
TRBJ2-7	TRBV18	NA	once	CASSPPTGRGDEQYF	TGTGCCAGCTCACCCCCAACAGGGAGGGGTGACGAGCAGTACTTC
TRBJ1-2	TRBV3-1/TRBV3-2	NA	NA	CASSPAASANYGYTF	TGTGCCAGCAGCCCCGCAGCCTCAGCTAACTATGGCTACACCTTC
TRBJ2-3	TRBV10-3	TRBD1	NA	CAISRGQGENTQYF	TGTGCCATCAGTCGCGGACAGGGGGAAAATACGCAGTATTTT
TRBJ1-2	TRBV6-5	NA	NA	CASKVRENYGYTF	TGTGCCAGCAAGGTTCGGGAAAACTATGGCTACACCTTC
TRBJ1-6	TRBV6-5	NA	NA	CASSWTAEYNSPLHF	TGTGCCAGCAGTTGGACAGCTGAGTATAATTCACCCCTCCACTTT
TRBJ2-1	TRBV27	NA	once	CASQTPGGADEQFF	TGTGCCAGCCAGACTCCAGGAGGGGCGGATGAGCAGTTCTTC
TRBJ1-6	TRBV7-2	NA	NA	CASSLGRGDSSPLHF	TGTGCCAGCAGCTTAGGGAGGGGTGATAGTTCACCCCTCCACTTT
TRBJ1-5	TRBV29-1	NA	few	CSVVETPDGNQPQHF	TGCAGCGTTGTTGAAACCCCGGACGGCAATCAGCCCCAGCATTTT
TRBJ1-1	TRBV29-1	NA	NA	CSVELRDQAFF	TGCAGCGTTGAACTTCGGGACCAAGCTTTCTTT
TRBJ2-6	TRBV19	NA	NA	CASSIGSGANVLTF	TGTGCCAGTAGTATAGGCTCTGGGGCCAACGTCCTGACTTTC
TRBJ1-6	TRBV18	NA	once	CASSPGEIYNSPLHF	TGTGCCAGCTCACCAGGGGAGATCTATAATTCACCCCTCCACTTT
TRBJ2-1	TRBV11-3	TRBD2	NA	CASSLDGLAGVGEQFF	TGTGCCAGCAGCTTAGATGGGCTAGCGGGAGTTGGAGAGCAGTTCTTC
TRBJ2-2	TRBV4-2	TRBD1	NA	CASNQQGWAGELFF	TGTGCCAGCAACCAACAGGGGTGGGCCGGGGAGCTGTTTTTT
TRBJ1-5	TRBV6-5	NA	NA	CASRSSGNQPQHF	TGTGCCAGCAGATCAAGTGGCAATCAGCCCCAGCATTTT
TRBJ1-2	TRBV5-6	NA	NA	CASSTGGDGYTF	TGTGCCAGCAGCACGGGAGGCGATGGCTACACCTTC
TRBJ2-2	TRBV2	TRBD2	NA	CASSQGLAGRGSVRTGELFF	TGTGCCAGCAGCCAGGGACTAGCGGGGAGAGGGTCCGTTCGGACCGGGGAGCTGTTTTTT
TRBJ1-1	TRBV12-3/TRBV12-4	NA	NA	CASSFGTEAFF	TGTGCCAGCAGTTTCGGCACTGAAGCTTTCTTT
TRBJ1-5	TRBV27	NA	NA	CASSLTLGGVVGNQPQHF	TGTGCCAGCAGTTTAACCCTCGGGGGGGTAGTTGGCAATCAGCCCCAGCATTTT
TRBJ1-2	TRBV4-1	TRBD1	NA	CASSHIQGVGDNYGYTF	TGCGCCAGCAGCCATATACAGGGGGTAGGAGATAACTATGGCTACACCTTC
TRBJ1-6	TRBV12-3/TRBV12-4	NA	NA	CASSLSGTSPLHF	TGTGCCAGCAGTTTATCCGGGACCTCACCCCTCCACTTT
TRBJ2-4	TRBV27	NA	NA	CASSFGGSDIQYF	TGTGCCAGCAGTTTTGGGGGGTCGGACATTCAGTACTTC
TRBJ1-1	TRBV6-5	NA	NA	CASSRTDMNTEAFF	TGTGCCAGCAGTAGGACAGATATGAACACTGAAGCTTTCTTT
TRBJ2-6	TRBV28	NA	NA	CASSTRGRSGANVLTF	TGTGCCAGCAGCACCAGGGGACGGTCTGGGGCCAACGTCCTGACTTTC
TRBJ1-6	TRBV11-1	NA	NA	CASSLGGNSPLHF	TGTGCCAGCAGTTTGGGGGGTAATTCACCCCTCCACTTT
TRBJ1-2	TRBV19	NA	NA	CASSIKGYYGYTF	TGTGCCAGTAGTATTAAAGGGTACTATGGCTACACCTTC
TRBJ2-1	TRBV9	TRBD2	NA	CASSEREGSYNEQFF	TGTGCCAGCAGTGAGCGGGAGGGCTCCTACAATGAGCAGTTCTTC
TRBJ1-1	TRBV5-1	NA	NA	CASSLDNTEAFF	TGCGCCAGCAGCTTGGACAACACTGAAGCTTTCTTT
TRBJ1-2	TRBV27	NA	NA	CASSSGANYGYTF	TGTGCCAGCAGTTCTGGCGCCAACTATGGCTACACCTTC